These T cell receptor beta chains were read from a single sample in a study of cytotoxic CD8 clonotypes in ibrutinib-treated CLL. The method was immunoSEQ multiplex PCR; TCRdb's version includes in-frame clones alone and lacks a portion of them. Found here are 200,000 to 250,000 clones, 75% to 85% of them singletons; the top ten hold approximately 10%. The source was PBMCs, collected after 12 months of ibrutinib treatment. These receptors all stem from a human donor with chronic lymphocytic leukemia. The CDR3 runs from the conserved cysteine through the conserved F or W. A D gene is named only where the DNA matches it firmly. Only part of the rows carry a size: once, few, many, or a class if the clone is expanded.

CASSFSRQGVNGYTF	TGTGCCAGCAGTTTTTCAAGACAGGGAGTCAATGGCTACACCTTC	TRBJ1-2	TRBV27	TRBD1	NA
CASTGSPTNIQYF	TGTGCCAGCACCGGCTCCCCCACAAACATTCAGTACTTC	TRBJ2-4	TRBV28	NA	NA
CSFIGISGNTIYF	TGCAGCTTCATAGGCATCTCTGGAAACACCATATATTTT	TRBJ1-3	TRBV29-1	NA	once
CASSLGAGGSGANVLTF	TGCGCCAGCAGCTTGGGTGCAGGCGGCTCTGGGGCCAACGTCCTGACTTTC	TRBJ2-6	TRBV5-1	NA	NA
CASSPRGPSYEQYF	TGTGCCAGCAGCCCGCGGGGGCCATCCTACGAGCAGTACTTC	TRBJ2-7	TRBV7-9	NA	NA
CASSVEVSGANVLTF	TGTGCCAGCTCGGTAGAAGTCTCTGGGGCCAACGTCCTGACTTTC	TRBJ2-6	TRBV18	NA	NA
CASSPGRVNTIYF	TGTGCCAGCAGCCCGGGGCGTGTAAACACCATATATTTT	TRBJ1-3	TRBV9	NA	few
CASSEAAGQRYEQYF	TGTGCCAGCAGTGAAGCAGCGGGACAGCGATACGAGCAGTACTTC	TRBJ2-7	TRBV6-1	NA	NA
CASSPRGNREGYGYTF	TGTGCCAGCAGCCCTAGGGGTAACCGGGAGGGCTATGGCTACACCTTC	TRBJ1-2	TRBV7-6	NA	NA
CASAGANYGYTF	TGTGCCAGCGCAGGAGCGAACTATGGCTACACCTTC	TRBJ1-2	TRBV6-5	NA	NA
CASSFQGYGYTF	TGTGCCAGCAGCTTTCAGGGTTATGGCTACACCTTC	TRBJ1-2	TRBV28	NA	NA
CASSLPTAPVYGYTF	TGTGCCAGCAGCTTACCGACAGCCCCAGTGTATGGCTACACCTTC	TRBJ1-2	TRBV7-9	NA	NA
CASSQVGGGELFF	TGTGCCAGCAGCCAAGTAGGTGGGGGGGAGCTGTTTTTT	TRBJ2-2	TRBV4-2	NA	NA
CASTRSGNTDTQYF	TGTGCCAGCACCCGTAGCGGGAACACAGATACGCAGTATTTT	TRBJ2-3	TRBV19	TRBD2	NA
CASSLKSGWDQPQHF	TGTGCCAGCAGCTTGAAATCAGGGTGGGATCAGCCCCAGCATTTT	TRBJ1-5	TRBV5-8	NA	NA
CASSPRASKDEQYF	TGTGCCAGCTCACCACGGGCCTCGAAGGACGAGCAGTACTTC	TRBJ2-7	TRBV18	NA	NA
CAWDRRGTGELFF	TGTGCCTGGGACAGACGGGGGACCGGGGAGCTGTTTTTT	TRBJ2-2	TRBV30	NA	few
CATSRDRGSGNGYTF	TGTGCCACCAGCAGAGATCGGGGGTCGGGGAATGGCTACACCTTC	TRBJ1-2	TRBV15	NA	NA
CASSYFPGPNQPQHF	TGTGCCAGCAGTTACTTCCCGGGGCCGAATCAGCCCCAGCATTTT	TRBJ1-5	TRBV6-5	NA	NA
CASSVQQGAYEQYF	TGTGCCAGCAGCGTACAACAGGGGGCCTACGAGCAGTACTTC	TRBJ2-7	TRBV7-9	TRBD1	NA
CASSRGAMGQAVDTQYF	TGCGCCAGCAGCCGTGGGGCGATGGGACAGGCTGTTGATACGCAGTATTTT	TRBJ2-3	TRBV4-1	TRBD1	NA
CAWSLTGSYGYTF	TGTGCCTGGAGCCTAACAGGGAGCTATGGCTACACCTTC	TRBJ1-2	TRBV30	NA	few
CASSEYYSGITDTQYF	TGTGCCAGCAGTGAATATTACAGCGGAATCACAGATACGCAGTATTTT	TRBJ2-3	TRBV25-1	NA	once
CASSSRDKDEKLFF	TGTGCCAGCAGCTCCCGGGACAAGGATGAAAAACTGTTTTTT	TRBJ1-4	TRBV5-4	NA	NA
CASRAGTRNYGYTF	TGCGCCAGCAGGGCCGGGACACGGAACTATGGCTACACCTTC	TRBJ1-2	TRBV4-1	NA	few
CAISPGLSSYEQYF	TGTGCCATCAGTCCGGGCCTCAGTTCCTACGAGCAGTACTTC	TRBJ2-7	TRBV10-3	NA	once
CASSPGGYQPQHF	TGTGCCAGCAGCCCGGGGGGATATCAGCCCCAGCATTTT	TRBJ1-5	TRBV7-8	NA	NA
CASSIGGSNQPQHF	TGTGCCAGTAGTATAGGGGGTAGCAATCAGCCCCAGCATTTT	TRBJ1-5	TRBV19	NA	few
CASSWRATYEQYF	TGTGCCAGCAGTTGGAGGGCCACCTACGAGCAGTACTTC	TRBJ2-7	TRBV6-5	NA	NA
CASSLHNQPQHF	TGTGCCAGCAGCTTACACAATCAGCCCCAGCATTTT	TRBJ1-5	TRBV5-4	NA	few
CSALRQGGAFF	TGCAGCGCCCTCCGACAGGGAGGAGCTTTCTTT	TRBJ1-1	TRBV29-1	TRBD1	NA
CASSVQETQYF	TGTGCCAGCAGTGTCCAAGAGACCCAGTACTTC	TRBJ2-5	TRBV2	NA	NA
CASSLERELDTQYF	TGTGCCAGCAGCTTGGAGCGGGAGCTAGATACGCAGTATTTT	TRBJ2-3	TRBV5-4	TRBD2	NA
CASSLRGRQPQHF	TGTGCCAGCAGTTTGCGGGGGAGACAGCCCCAGCATTTT	TRBJ1-5	TRBV28	NA	NA
CASRDSWNTEAFF	TGTGCCAGCAGGGACTCCTGGAACACTGAAGCTTTCTTT	TRBJ1-1	TRBV7-9	NA	NA
CASSFGDYGYTF	TGTGCCAGCAGCTTTGGGGACTATGGCTACACCTTC	TRBJ1-2	TRBV7-6	NA	few
CASSLVTSGKGELFF	TGCGCCAGCAGCTTGGTGACTAGCGGGAAGGGGGAGCTGTTTTTT	TRBJ2-2	TRBV5-1	TRBD2	NA
CASRHGQGYYEQYF	TGTGCCAGCAGACATGGACAGGGCTACTACGAGCAGTACTTC	TRBJ2-7	TRBV6-1	TRBD1	NA
CASRRPGGGGELFF	TGTGCCAGCAGGAGGCCGGGGGGCGGCGGGGAGCTGTTTTTT	TRBJ2-2	TRBV27	NA	NA
CASSLRSGGASDTQYF	TGTGCCAGCAGCTTAAGATCAGGGGGGGCGTCAGATACGCAGTATTTT	TRBJ2-3	TRBV11-2	NA	once
CASSPIGPNTEAFF	TGCGCCAGCAGCCCCATCGGCCCGAACACTGAAGCTTTCTTT	TRBJ1-1	TRBV5-1	NA	NA
CAIRPGTLLNGYTF	TGTGCCATCAGGCCCGGGACATTACTGAATGGCTACACCTTC	TRBJ1-2	TRBV10-3	NA	few
CASSLWTGSYEQYF	TGTGCCAGCAGTTTATGGACGGGGTCCTACGAGCAGTACTTC	TRBJ2-7	TRBV27	NA	NA
CASSLLLAESFTDTQYF	TGTGCCAGCAGCTTACTACTAGCGGAATCCTTCACAGATACGCAGTATTTT	TRBJ2-3	TRBV7-6	TRBD2	NA